These 26 T cell receptor beta chains were sequenced from one sample in a study of blood T cell repertoires in COVID-19. Clones were read by immunoSEQ multiplex PCR, and TCRdb kept only the in-frame ones, dropping some. In the table there are 200,000 to 300,000 clones, 75% to 95% of which are singletons. The sequenced sample was peripheral blood. These TCRs come from a person under 35 with COVID-19, enrolled during active disease.

This sequence joins TRBV3-1 (or the pseudogene TRBV3-2) and TRBJ1-5, with a tentative D call TRBD1 (6 bases). Germline CDR1 reads LGHDT; CDR2 reads YNNKEL (reference sequence). This CDR3 is built from 14 residues. The germline V and J ends were trimmed by 4 bases and 6 bases, with 13 bases remaining between them. The chain's CDR3 is CASSRGGRSQPQHF. CDR3 nucleotides: TGTGCCAGCAGCCGAGGGGGTCGGAGTCAGCCCCAGCATTTT.

The chain employs TRBV5-4 and TRBJ2-1; 10 nucleotides line up with TRBD1. CDR1 is SGHNT, CDR2 YYREEE, per germline (reference sequence). The CDR3 contains 17 residues. The trim removed 1 base at V and 0 bases at J, leaving 4 bases unmatched. The CDR3 spells CASSLRTGGSSYNEQFF. The CDR3 bases are TGTGCCAGCAGCTTGAGGACAGGGGGGAGCTCCTACAATGAGCAGTTCTTC.

This clone has a handful of counts. V is TRBV2 and J is TRBJ1-2; D ambiguous. Germline CDR1 and CDR2: SNHLY and FYNNEI. V was cut by 4 bases and J by 4 bases, with 7 bases left in between. The CDR3 has 12 amino acids. CDR3 amino acids: CASSVRSYGYTF. The CDR3 region has the DNA TGTGCCAGCAGTGTGCGATCCTATGGCTACACCTTC.

This clone was recorded once. This sequence joins TRBV9 and TRBJ2-1, with 11 bases identical to TRBD2. Germline loops: CDR1 SGDLS, CDR2 YYNGEE. V shed 2 bases and J 5 bases; nucleotides not matched to a gene: 6. This CDR3 spans 16 amino acids. The CDR3 spells CASSVSLAGGDNEQFF. CDR3 bases: TGTGCCAGCAGCGTTTCTTTAGCGGGAGGGGACAATGAGCAGTTCTTC.

This chain joins TRBV10-2 and TRBJ2-7; 9 nucleotides agree with TRBD2. V was pared by 5 bases and J by 1 base, with 3 bases of the junction left unmatched. The CDR3 runs to 14 residues. Germline V CDR1 and CDR2: WSHSY, SAAADI. The CDR3 reads CASSSTSGSYEQYF. CDR3 bases: TGCGCCAGCAGTTCAACTAGCGGGTCCTACGAGCAGTACTTC.

This rearrangement joins TRBV29-1 to TRBJ2-7, with a tentative D call TRBD1 (6 bases). The V and J ends lost 3 bases and 2 bases respectively, with 8 bases between them. In germline, CDR1 is SQVTM, CDR2 ANQGSEA. This CDR3 contains 12 residues. CDR3 sequence: CSVEGTPYEQYF. CDR3 nucleotides: TGCAGCGTTGAGGGGACACCCTACGAGCAGTACTTC.

The gene calls are TRBV6-1 and TRBJ2-3; 10 bases line up with TRBD2. This CDR3 has 16 residues. In germline, CDR1 is MNHNS, CDR2 SASEGT. The V gene end was trimmed by 4 bases and the J gene end by 6 bases; junction bases not matched to a gene: 10. The CDR3 DNA follows: TGTGCCAGCAGTGTAGCTAGCGGGAGCCTTGGGGATACGCAGTATTTT. Its translation is CASSVASGSLGDTQYF.

The chain combines TRBV9 with TRBJ2-5; 10 positions agree with TRBD1. The CDR3 loop spans 15 amino acids. The V gene's germline CDR1 is SGDLS and CDR2 YYNGEE. V dropped 7 bases and J dropped 5; count of bases not matched to a gene: 11. CDR3: CASSTRQGARETQYF. The CDR3 region has the DNA TGTGCCAGCTCGACGCGACAGGGGGCTCGGGAGACCCAGTACTTC.

V is TRBV2 and J is TRBJ1-2; D not certain. V was trimmed by 4 bases and J by 8 bases, leaving 14 bases between them. CDR3 size: 13 residues. Germline V CDR1 and CDR2: SNHLY, FYNNEI. In DNA, the CDR3 is TGTGCCAGCAGTGTGAAGACACTTGTGGGCTACACCTTC. Translating gives CASSVKTLVGYTF.

The CDR3 DNA reads as TGTGCCAGCAGTCTAAACACAGGGAGGGTCGCTGAAGCTTTCTTT. Protein: CASSLNTGRVAEAFF. The V call is TRBV28, the J call TRBJ1-1, with D tentatively TRBD1 (6 bases). Germline assignment: CDR1 MDHEN and CDR2 SYDVKM. The CDR3 consists of 15 residues. The V gene lost 5 bases and the J gene lost 6 bases, with 19 bases spanning the gap.

The chain recombines TRBV9 with TRBJ2-1; 9 bases agree with TRBD2. Trimming removed 1 base from V and 7 bases from J; junction bases left unmatched: 3. Per germline, CDR1 SGDLS and CDR2 YYNGEE. The CDR3 length is 14 residues. The CDR3 DNA follows: TGTGCCAGCAGCGTAACTAGCGGGTTAAATGAGCAGTTCTTC. Its translation is CASSVTSGLNEQFF. The full variable domain, its missing parts supplied by reference TRBV9 and TRBJ2-1, is DSGVTQTPKHLITATGQRVTLRCSPRSGDLSVYWYQQSLDQGLQFLIQYYNGEERAKGNILERFSAQQFPDLHSELNLSSLELGDSALYFCASSVTSGLNEQFFGPGTRLTVL.

The chain's CDR3 is CASSRDRVSSYNEQFF. The CDR3 DNA is TGTGCCAGCAGCCGTGACAGGGTCAGCTCCTACAATGAGCAGTTCTTC. The rearrangement uses TRBV5-5 and TRBJ2-1, with 7 bases fitting TRBD1. V lost 4 bases to trimming and J lost 0 bases; unmatched junction nucleotides: 7. Germline V gene data show CDR1 as SGHKS and CDR2 as YYEKEE (reference sequence). The CDR3 contains 16 residues. The whole variable domain, filled in from reference TRBV5-5 and TRBJ2-1, reads DAGVTQSPTHLIKTRGQQVTLRCSPISGHKSVSWYQQVLGQGPQFIFQYYEKEERGRGNFPDRFSARQFPNYSSELNVNALLLGDSALYLCASSRDRVSSYNEQFFGPGTRLTVL.

The chain uses TRBV10-3 and TRBJ1-2; tentative D call: TRBD1 (6 bases). V shed 6 bases and J shed 3 bases, with 8 bases lying between them. The CDR3 is 12 residues long. Germline loops: CDR1 ENHRY, CDR2 SYGVKD. Here the CDR3 DNA reads TGTGCCATCAGGGCAGGGGACTATGGCTACACCTTC. This translates into CAIRAGDYGYTF.

The chain recombines TRBV6-5 with TRBJ1-6; no firm D call. This CDR3 contains 12 residues. Deletions cut 5 bases from V and 8 bases from J, with 7 bases between. The germline CDR1 and CDR2 sequences are MNHEY and SVGAGI. DNA of the CDR3: TGTGCCAGCAGTCCCACGGATTCACCCCTCCACTTT. It is translated as CASSPTDSPLHF.

The genes are TRBV4-1 and TRBJ1-6; tentative D call: TRBD1 (5 bases). Germline CDR1 is MGHRA and CDR2 is YSYEKL. The V gene lost 5 bases and the J gene lost 7 bases, with 6 bases spanning the gap. The CDR3 is made up of 12 amino acids. The CDR3 spells CASSAGNSPLHF. CDR3 in DNA: TGCGCCAGCAGCGCAGGGAATTCACCCCTCCACTTT.

The J gene is TRBJ2-2, the V gene TRBV28; 8 bases align to TRBD1. CDR1 is MDHEN, CDR2 SYDVKM, per germline. The ends lost 6 bases at V and 7 bases at J; junction bases unmatched: 13. CDR3 length: 16 amino acids. In DNA form, the CDR3 reads TGTGCCAGCAGATCTCCCGGGACAGGCCAAGGCGGGGAGCTGTTTTTT. This gives the protein CASRSPGTGQGGELFF.

This sequence joins TRBV7-9 and TRBJ2-6, with D perhaps TRBD2 (6 bases). The CDR3 spans 19 residues. V dropped 4 bases and J dropped 0 bases, with 19 bases sitting between them. From germline, CDR1 is SEHNR and CDR2 FQNEAQ (reference sequence). In DNA, the CDR3 is TGTGCCAGCAGCTATTCTGGGGGAGGCCGGCGCTCTGGGGCCAACGTCCTGACTTTC. This codes for CASSYSGGGRRSGANVLTF.

V usage is TRBV7-9 and J usage is TRBJ2-5, with a possible D match to TRBD1 (6 bases). Trimming removed 6 bases at V and 5 bases at J, with 16 bases between. The CDR3 consists of 14 residues. Germline V lookup: CDR1 SEHNR, CDR2 FQNEAQ (reference sequence). DNA of the CDR3: TGTGCCAGCAGTCAAAGACAGGTTTGGGAGACCCAGTACTTC. Amino acid sequence: CASSQRQVWETQYF.

As for this clone: This same CDR3 is encoded by further DNA sequences in the sample. J is TRBJ2-1 and V is TRBV7-9; D unresolved. In germline, CDR1 is SEHNR, CDR2 FQNEAQ (reference sequence). The CDR3 runs 11 residues. Deletions cut 1 base from V and 8 bases from J, with 3 bases between. The CDR3, as DNA: TGTGCCAGCAGCTTAGGAGATGAGCAGTTCTTC. Translating it yields CASSLGDEQFF. The variable domain in full, with the rest retrieved from reference TRBV7-9 and TRBJ2-1, is DTGVSQNPRHKITKRGQNVTFRCDPISEHNRLYWYRQTLGQGPEFLTYFQNEAQLEKSRLLSDRFSAERPKGSFSTLEIQRTEQGDSAMYLCASSLGDEQFFGPGTRLTVL.

This clone was seen a handful of times. The chain recombines TRBV7-9 with TRBJ1-1; 9 bases line up with TRBD1. The CDR3 has 15 residues. The junction had 5 bases not matched to a gene; V was cut back by 2 bases and J by 4 bases. Germline V gives CDR1 SEHNR, CDR2 FQNEAQ (reference sequence). In nucleotides, the CDR3 is TGTGCCAGCAGCTTACCCGGACAGGGGAGCACTGAAGCTTTCTTT. This translates into CASSLPGQGSTEAFF.

The gene calls are TRBV7-9 and TRBJ2-5, with 7 bases lining up with TRBD1. CDR1 is SEHNR, CDR2 FQNEAQ, per germline (reference sequence). CDR3 size: 14 residues. V shed 5 bases, J shed 1 base, and the junction held 4 bases outside the gene matches. The CDR3 here is CASSATGSQETQYF. The CDR3 DNA reads as TGTGCCAGCAGCGCGACAGGGAGCCAAGAGACCCAGTACTTC.

The V call is TRBV29-1, the J call TRBJ2-2; 8 bases match TRBD2. With V trimmed by 6 bases and J by 4 bases, 1 base remained unmatched. There are 12 residues in the CDR3. Germline CDR1 and CDR2: SQVTM and ANQGSEA. CDR3 coding DNA: TGCAGCGTAGCGGGAGTCACCGGGGAGCTGTTTTTT. This sequence encodes CSVAGVTGELFF.

Points on this clone: Other DNA sequences from this sample encode an identical CDR3 as well. The chain employs TRBV19 and TRBJ1-1; the D gene is possibly TRBD1 (5 bases). The length of the CDR3 is 13 residues. Germline V CDR1 and CDR2: LNHDA, SQIVND (reference sequence). V lost 5 bases and J lost 1, with 8 bases in between. The CDR3 bases are TGTGCCAGTAGTTGGAGGGGGAACACTGAAGCTTTCTTT. Translated, it gives CASSWRGNTEAFF.

The gene calls are TRBV6-1 and TRBJ2-7; TRBD1 matches at 7 bases. CDR3 length equals 14 residues. Germline-derived CDR1 and CDR2 are MNHNS and SASEGT. With 2 bases clipped from V and 3 bases from J, the junction kept 4 bases outside the gene matches. CDR3 protein: CASSERGQYYEQYF. As DNA, the CDR3 is TGTGCCAGCAGTGAAAGGGGACAGTACTACGAGCAGTACTTC.

This clone was found once. The V call is TRBV29-1, the J call TRBJ1-2; 7 bases align to TRBD1. The V gene's germline CDR1 is SQVTM and CDR2 ANQGSEA. The CDR3 sequence is 13 residues long. V was pared by 6 bases and J by 2 bases, with 6 bases of the junction left unmatched. In nucleotides, the CDR3 is TGCAGCGTGGGGGGACAGCCCAACTATGGCTACACCTTC. It yields the protein CSVGGQPNYGYTF.

The rearrangement uses TRBV19 and TRBJ1-1, with TRBD1 as a possible D gene (5 bases). Germline V gene data show CDR1 as LNHDA and CDR2 as SQIVND (reference sequence). Trimming took off 3 bases at V and 0 bases at J, with 8 bases between the two ends. The CDR3 extends over 14 amino acids. Here the CDR3 DNA reads TGTGCCAGTAGTATCCCAGGGATGAACACTGAAGCTTTCTTT. Its protein is CASSIPGMNTEAFF.